This T cell receptor (beta chain) derives from a study of blood T cell repertoires in COVID-19. About the research overall: T cells, B-cell-depleted T cells, or PBMCs provided the cDNA or gDNA that served as material.

In the original analysis: Amplification with reference gene primers provided the estimates of nucleated cell counts. Using immunoSEQ multiplex PCR, the repertoire was profiled, and TCRdb retains in-frame clones only, with some absent. The DNA was the basis for D and trimming; V, J and clone size are from that table. The sample has about 78,000 clones, more than 75% seen once. CDR1 and CDR2 (germline): KGHSH, LQKENI. CDR3 length: 16 residues. Trimming at V came to 6 bases and at J to 3 bases, leaving 6 bases not matched to a gene. The sample consisted of peripheral blood. This receptor was identified in a woman aged 55-70 years with acute or convalescent COVID-19. The chain joins TRBV18 to TRBJ2-3; 13 bases agree with TRBD2. The chain's CDR3 is CASSARLAGGTDTQYF. CDR3 bases: TGTGCCAGCTCCGCCCGACTAGCGGGGGGTACAGATACGCAGTATTTT.